This entry lists 4 T cell receptor beta chains sequenced from one sample in a study of T cells in Graves' hyperthyroidism and ophthalmopathy. TCR beta CDR3 regions were amplified from RNA transcripts. In the first-round RT-PCR of the TCR CDR3, the HTBI primer set was used. TCRdb passed the multiplex PCR reads through MiXCR, listing each CDR3 protein once. Here the sample spans more than 450,000 distinct CDR3 sequences, 12% to 15% being singletons. Sequencing input: blood. These TCRs come from a woman between 40 and 55 years old with Graves' hyperthyroidism.

This clonotype was seen a few times. Possible read error: a much larger clone is one base away. Since the CDR3 does not end with the conserved phenylalanine or tryptophan, this likely comes from a read error. The genes are TRBV5-1 and TRBJ2-3; D not certain. V lost 0 bases, J lost 2 bases, and 13 bases lay in between. The CDR3 covers 16 residues. CDR1 and CDR2 (germline): SGHRS, YFSETQ. The CDR3 DNA sequence: TGCGCCAGCAGCTTGGTTATGTCAGTGAACACAGATACGCAGTATCTT. This translates into CASSLVMSVNTDTQYL.

This clonotype was picked up a small number of times. The V call is TRBV29-1, the J call TRBJ1-2; D is possibly TRBD1 (5 bases). V dropped 7 bases and J dropped 8 bases, with 20 bases sitting between them. Germline CDR1 reads SQVTM; CDR2 reads ANQGSEA. This CDR3 has 13 amino acids. This CDR3 is CSALKTGLRGYTF. CDR3 DNA sequence: TGCAGCGCCCTTAAGACGGGACTGAGGGGCTACACCTTC.

The chain has TRBV6-1 and TRBJ2-6, with 7 bases aligning to TRBD1. This CDR3 has 16 amino acids. V trimming: 4 bases; J trimming: 4 bases; junction bases outside the gene matches: 7. Germline CDR1 and CDR2: MNHNS and SASEGT. The CDR3: CASSVYRGSGANVLTF. In DNA form, the CDR3 reads TGTGCCAGCAGTGTCTACAGGGGCTCGGGGGCCAACGTCCTGACTTTC.

This rearrangement joins TRBV29-1 to TRBJ2-7, with TRBD1 matching over 10 bases. This CDR3 is 15 amino acids long. Losses at the gene ends were 0 bases for V and 0 bases for J; bases not matched to a gene: 2. Germline-derived CDR1 and CDR2 are SQVTM and ANQGSEA. CDR3 region: CSVEDRDRGSYEQYF. CDR3 bases: TGCAGCGTTGAAGATCGGGACAGGGGCTCCTACGAGCAGTACTTC.